This TCR beta chain comes out of a study of blood T cell repertoires in COVID-19. Across the study: Researchers got acute and convalescent COVID-19 samples from the United States, Italy and Spain. The analysed material was cDNA or gDNA that came from T cells, B-cell-depleted T cells, or PBMCs.

Looked up from germline, CDR1 is KGHDR and CDR2 is SFDVKD. The CDR3 extends over 11 amino acids. The V end was cut by 9 bases, the J end by 8 bases, with 12 bases between. Per the original data handling: Cell counts per sample came from amplifying reference gene primers. Clones were read by immunoSEQ multiplex PCR, and TCRdb kept only the in-frame ones, dropping some. V and J calls and clone size are those listed in that table; D and trimming were worked out from the DNA. The table includes about 120,000 clones, about 78% detected once. The chain employs TRBV24-1 and TRBJ1-2; D is possibly TRBD1 (6 bases). Sequenced: peripheral blood. This sequence was found in a man between 65 and 85 years old with acute or convalescent COVID-19. The CDR3 sequence: CATGSQGGYTF. In DNA, the CDR3 is TGTGCCACCGGGTCCCAGGGGGGCTACACCTTC.